The clone carrying this T cell receptor (beta chain) has only one observation. The data stem from a study of blood T cell repertoires in COVID-19. About the study: COVID-19 samples, acute and convalescent, were from the United States, Italy and Spain.

Germline lookup yields CDR1 SGHRS and CDR2 YFSETQ. CDR3 length: 16 amino acids. V was clipped by 5 bases and J by 0 bases, with 15 bases between them. Enrolled through a virtual design, the participants were between roughly 18 and 89 years of age and came from some 25 US areas. The study assigned cohorts using participant-reported clinical history. Donors in Cohort 3 counted as recovered after two negative PCRs, clearance, or symptom resolution. Some clones are missing from TCRdb's copy, which holds only in-frame ones; the method was immunoSEQ multiplex PCR. The repertoire includes 200,000 to 250,000 clones, about 82% of them detected once, and roughly 2% sits in the top ten.

The sample was PBMCs or T cells enriched from blood (not recorded which). The V and J genes are TRBV5-1 and TRBJ1-3; D is possibly TRBD1 (6 bases). This sequence was found in a woman between 50 and 59 years old who had recovered from COVID-19. The CDR3 nucleotides are TGCGCCAGCAGTAAAACAGGGTCGATCTCTGGAAACACCATATATTTT. This sequence encodes CASSKTGSISGNTIYF.